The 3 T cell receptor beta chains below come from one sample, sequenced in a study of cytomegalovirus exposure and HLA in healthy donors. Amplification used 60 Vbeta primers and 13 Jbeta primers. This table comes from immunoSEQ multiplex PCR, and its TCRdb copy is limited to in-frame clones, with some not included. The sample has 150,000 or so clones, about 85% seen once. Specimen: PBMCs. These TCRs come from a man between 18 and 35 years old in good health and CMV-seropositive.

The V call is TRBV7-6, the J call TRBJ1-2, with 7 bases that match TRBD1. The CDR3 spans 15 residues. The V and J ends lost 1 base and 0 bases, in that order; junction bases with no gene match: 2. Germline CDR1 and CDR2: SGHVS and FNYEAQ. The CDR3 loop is CASSLGTGPNYGYTF. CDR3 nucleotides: TGTGCCAGCAGCTTAGGGACAGGACCTAACTATGGCTACACCTTC.

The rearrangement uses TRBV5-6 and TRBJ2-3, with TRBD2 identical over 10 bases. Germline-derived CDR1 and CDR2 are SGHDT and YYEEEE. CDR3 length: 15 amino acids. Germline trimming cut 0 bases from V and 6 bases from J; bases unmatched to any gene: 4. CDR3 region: CASSLESGGVDTQYF. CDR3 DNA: TGTGCCAGCAGCTTGGAGAGCGGGGGGGTTGATACGCAGTATTTT.

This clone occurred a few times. The CDR3 bases are TGCAGCGTTTCGGGGGGCCCCTACGAGCAGTACTTC. It specifies CSVSGGPYEQYF. The chain links TRBV29-1 to TRBJ2-7; possibly TRBD2 for D (7 bases). The CDR3 contains 12 residues. Germline V CDR1 and CDR2: SQVTM, ANQGSEA. Trimming shortened V by 5 bases and J by 2 bases, and 10 bases separated the two germline ends.